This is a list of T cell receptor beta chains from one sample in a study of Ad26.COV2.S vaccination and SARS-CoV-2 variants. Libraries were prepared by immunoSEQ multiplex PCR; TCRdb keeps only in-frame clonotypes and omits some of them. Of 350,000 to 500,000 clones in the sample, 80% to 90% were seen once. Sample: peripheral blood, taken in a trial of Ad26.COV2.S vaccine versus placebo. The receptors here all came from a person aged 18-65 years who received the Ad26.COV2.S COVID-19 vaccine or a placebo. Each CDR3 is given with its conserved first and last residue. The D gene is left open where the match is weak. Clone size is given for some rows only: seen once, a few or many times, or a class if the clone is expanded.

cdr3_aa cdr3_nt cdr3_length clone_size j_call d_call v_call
CASSVRSGGTGELFF TGTGCCAGCAGCGTAAGAAGCGGGGGGACCGGGGAGCTGTTTTTT 15 NA TRBJ2-2 TRBD2 TRBV9
CSVVRATEAFF TGCAGCGTTGTTAGGGCTACTGAAGCTTTCTTT 11 NA TRBJ1-1 NA TRBV29-1
CASSPRTGTYYGYTF TGTGCCAGCTCACCACGAACAGGGACCTACTATGGCTACACCTTC 15 NA TRBJ1-2 NA TRBV18
CATAAGNNSPLHF TGTGCCACCGCGGCGGGGAATAATTCACCCCTCCACTTT 13 NA TRBJ1-6 NA TRBV28
CASSLGLAGGTGELFF TGTGCCAGCAGCTTGGGGCTAGCGGGGGGCACCGGGGAGCTGTTTTTT 16 NA TRBJ2-2 TRBD2 TRBV5-5
CSVLSQGYGYTF TGCAGCGTTCTAAGCCAGGGCTATGGCTACACCTTC 12 NA TRBJ1-2 NA TRBV29-1
CASRAGLANEKLFF TGCGCCAGCAGAGCGGGACTGGCGAATGAAAAACTGTTTTTT 14 many TRBJ1-4 NA TRBV5-1
CASSLRRETVNEQFF TGTGCCAGCAGTTTACGGCGGGAAACCGTCAATGAGCAGTTCTTC 15 NA TRBJ2-1 NA TRBV28
CASSPHCPGQRDNEQFF TGTGCCAGCAGCCCCCATTGCCCGGGGCAAAGGGACAATGAGCAGTTCTTC 17 NA TRBJ2-1 NA TRBV3-1/TRBV3-2
CASSQDLAGGAGELFF TGCGCCAGCAGCCAAGATCTAGCGGGAGGGGCCGGGGAGCTGTTTTTT 16 NA TRBJ2-2 TRBD2 TRBV4-3
CASSRQVNEKLFF TGTGCCAGCAGTAGACAGGTGAATGAAAAACTGTTTTTT 13 NA TRBJ1-4 NA TRBV12-3/TRBV12-4
CASSPAGGQNTGELFF TGTGCCAGCAGCCCAGCGGGGGGTCAGAACACCGGGGAGCTGTTTTTT 16 NA TRBJ2-2 TRBD2 TRBV7-3
CASSPRGAGYVGDGYTF TGTGCCAGCAGCCCCAGGGGCGCAGGGTATGTTGGCGATGGCTACACCTTC 17 once TRBJ1-2 NA TRBV7-2
CASSTTGALAGELFF TGTGCCAGCAGTACCACCGGGGCCCTAGCCGGGGAGCTGTTTTTT 15 NA TRBJ2-2 NA TRBV6-5
CASSYAGGGGETQYF TGCGCCAGCAGCTACGCCGGGGGCGGTGGAGAGACCCAGTACTTC 15 NA TRBJ2-5 NA TRBV5-1
CASRRLAGDFYEQYF TGTGCCAGCAGAAGACTAGCGGGGGACTTCTACGAGCAGTACTTC 15 NA TRBJ2-7 TRBD2 TRBV6-5
CASSVDRALYNEQFF TGTGCCAGCAGCGTAGATAGGGCCCTCTACAATGAGCAGTTCTTC 15 NA TRBJ2-1 NA TRBV9
CASSAGVSTDTQYF TGTGCCAGCAGTGCAGGAGTTAGCACAGATACGCAGTATTTT 14 NA TRBJ2-3 NA TRBV6-4
CASSPSGDDYGYTF TGTGCCAGCTCACCAAGCGGGGACGACTATGGCTACACCTTC 14 NA TRBJ1-2 NA TRBV18
CASSPDARETQYF TGTGCCAGCTCACCAGACGCCAGGGAGACCCAGTACTTC 13 NA TRBJ2-5 NA TRBV18